This TCR beta chain was profiled in a study of monozygotic twins with inflammatory bowel disease. The CDR3 has 16 residues. Looked up from germline, CDR1 is MNHNS and CDR2 is SASEGT. Using the 5' RACE reads, TCRdb records one entry per CDR3 protein without DNA. The specimen's table records nearly 450,000 distinct CDR3 sequences. Sequencing input: blood. This rearrangement joins TRBV6-1 to TRBJ1-5. The TCR sequence derives from a human donor with ulcerative colitis or Crohn's disease, or a healthy co-twin of an affected twin (not recorded which). CDR3: CASSAAGGYSNQPQHF.